The TCR beta chain described here comes from a study of T cell responses to AZD1222 COVID-19 vaccine (dated by TCRdb to the early 2020s). With respect to the entire study: AZD1222 recipients with second doses at about 4 weeks or about 12 weeks were pooled, because spike-specific TCR depth and breadth did not differ between schedules. TCR sequencing was performed for about 240 trial participants, of whom about 200 were given two doses of AZD1222 and around 25 were given two doses of MenACWY control vaccine. Trial participants were enrolled into age subgroups of 18-55, 56-69 and 70-plus years, which contained about 150, 27 and 61 TCR-sequenced participants, respectively. General findings and caveats noted by the study authors: Because no samples from the day 14 peak response were available, repertoires could be characterized only after the peak T cell response. After two AZD1222 doses, both the breadth and the depth of spike-specific TCRs were significantly higher than at day 0 and than in MenACWY recipients. The vaccine-associated CD4 TCRs covered the entire spike protein, and the dominant responses fell in regions 160-218 and 743-854. Participants were mostly white British and included more females than males, and it was suggested by the authors that clonal diversity may have been underestimated. Conclusions about previously exposed vaccinees are limited because only five to seven AZD1222 recipients were SARS-CoV-2 seropositive at baseline. In the small 56-69-year group, the increase in depth fell short of significance, most likely because of low power. Epitopes outside the regions mutated in the B.1.351 and B.1.1.7 variants were reportedly recognized by nearly half of the unique spike-specific TCRs.

After removal of 1 base from V and 5 bases from J, the junction retains 7 bases not matched to a gene. Inclusive of the bounding cysteine and phenylalanine, the CDR3 is 15 residues long. The DNA shown is the 45-base CDR3, in frame from base 1. Looking up the germline V gene (reference sequence) yields CDR1 LNHDA and CDR2 SQIVND. The CDR3 regions of human TCRbeta chains were analyzed by immunosequencing. On the study's bioinformatics: Repertoire TCRs were matched against a reference library of SARS-CoV-2-specific TCRs generated with the MIRA antigen-specificity platform. Breadth meant the fraction of unique TCRs that were SARS-CoV-2-associated, whereas depth meant the fraction of total T cells that were SARS-CoV-2-associated. Using the MIRA data, each spike-specific TCR was assigned both to the spike region to which the TCR was reactive and to a CD4 or CD8 class. Log10-transformed breadth and depth values were compared by one-way ANOVA with Sidak's multiple comparisons tests. TCRdb mirrors the immuneACCESS table, restricted to in-frame sequences. Some clones are absent from its copies; in checked studies, under half trace to an unresolved V gene, and the reason for the others is unknown. V and J calls and clone size come straight from that table; D and trimming were deduced from the DNA. The sample table records about 140,000 clones; roughly 90% of these occur just once. The ten largest clonotypes hold around 3.2% of the sample.

The time point label, read with the paper, signifies: baseline before first vaccination. Vaccinee samples were obtained from the UK trials COV001 and COV002, which included a single-blind randomized controlled phase 2/3 trial of AZD1222 (ChAdOx1 nCoV-19) in healthy adults. For TCRbeta chain sequencing, PBMC samples from trial participants were taken at day 0 and at day 28 after the second dose. A word on this clone: Its antigen is currently not known. Nothing much larger sits one base from this clone, and base qualities are not available.

Recombination linked TRBV19 to TRBJ2-5; TRBD1 lines up with 7 middle nucleotides. This sequence was found in an adult in good health. The source material was peripheral blood, sampled on day 0 of AZD1222 vaccination. The DNA sequence follows: TGTGCCAGTAGTATAGCGTCAGGGGGTCGGGAGACCCAGTACTTC. The translation is CASSIASGGRETQYF.